This TCR beta chain was sequenced during a study of blood T cell repertoires in COVID-19. Study information: Collection of acute and convalescent COVID-19 samples took place in the United States, Italy and Spain. In each case, the material was cDNA or gDNA derived from T cells, B-cell-depleted T cells, or PBMCs.

In the authors' workflow: Using reference gene primer amplification, nucleated cell counts were estimated. Method: immunoSEQ multiplex PCR; TCRdb's copy keeps in-frame clones and lacks some. From that table come the V and J calls and clone size; the DNA was used to work out D and trimming. Counted here are 84,000 or so clones, approximately 78% occurring once; the ten biggest clones make up about 14%. This clone has only a few counts. CDR1 and CDR2 from the germline V gene are GTSNPN and SVGIG (reference sequence). V trimming: 3 bases; J trimming: 6 bases; junction bases outside the gene matches: 8. There are 14 residues in the CDR3.

This chain links TRBV30 with TRBJ2-1; TRBD1 agrees at 7 bases. The specimen was peripheral blood. The TCR originated in a woman of 80 years or more with acute or convalescent COVID-19. As DNA, the CDR3 is TGTGCCTGGAGCGGCACAGGGGTTTCCAATGAGCAGTTCTTC. This codes for CAWSGTGVSNEQFF.